The rows below give T cell receptor beta chains drawn from one sample of a study of blood T cell repertoires in COVID-19. Repertoires were generated with immunoSEQ multiplex PCR, while TCRdb's copy carries only in-frame clones and drops some. Here the sample spans 200,000 to 300,000 clones, roughly 90% being singletons. Sample: peripheral blood. The receptors stem from a man in his sixties who had recovered from COVID-19. Each CDR3 is given with its conserved first and last residue. A D gene is named only where the DNA matches it firmly. Size tells how often a clone was seen (once, few, many) or the class of an expanded clone, and some rows leave it out.

>.|TRBJ2-1|16|.|TRBV11-2
CASSLVVGTPVVEQFF
TGTGCCAGCAGCTTAGTGGTAGGGACACCCGTGGTTGAGCAGTTCTTC
>.|TRBJ2-3|12|.|TRBV5-4
CASSFYTDTQYF
TGTGCCAGCAGCTTCTACACAGATACGCAGTATTTT
>.|TRBJ2-7|15|.|TRBV5-4
CASSLRGGSAYEQYF
TGTGCCAGCAGCCTAAGGGGGGGGTCTGCCTACGAGCAGTACTTC
>.|TRBJ1-5|14|.|TRBV27
CASSPWSPHGPQHF
TGTGCCAGCAGCCCCTGGAGCCCCCATGGGCCCCAGCATTTT
>.|TRBJ1-2|15|TRBD1|TRBV6-5
CASRKGQGGIYGYTF
TGTGCCAGCAGAAAGGGACAGGGGGGCATCTATGGCTACACCTTC
>.|TRBJ1-4|14|TRBD1|TRBV5-1
CASRSTGGREKLFF
TGCGCCAGCAGATCGACAGGGGGAAGGGAAAAACTGTTTTTT
>.|TRBJ1-1|12|.|TRBV19
CASSIQYREAFF
TGTGCCAGTAGTATTCAGTACAGGGAAGCTTTCTTT
>.|TRBJ2-6|17|TRBD2|TRBV3-1/TRBV3-2
CASSLGLSSSGANVLTF
TGTGCCAGCAGCCTGGGACTATCCAGCTCTGGGGCCAACGTCCTGACTTTC
>.|TRBJ2-5|13|TRBD2|TRBV27
CASSPSGEETQYF
TGTGCCAGCAGCCCTAGCGGGGAGGAGACCCAGTACTTC
>once|TRBJ1-3|16|.|TRBV2
CASSESQAASGNTIYF
TGTGCCAGCAGTGAATCCCAGGCAGCATCCGGAAACACCATATATTTT
>.|TRBJ1-1|13|TRBD1|TRBV12-3/TRBV12-4
CASSWDRFSEAFF
TGTGCCAGCAGTTGGGACAGGTTTTCTGAAGCTTTCTTT
>.|TRBJ2-3|15|.|TRBV7-9
CASRHPGQGTDTQYF
TGTGCCAGCAGACACCCGGGACAAGGCACAGATACGCAGTATTTT
>.|TRBJ1-1|13|.|TRBV7-9
CASSQTANTEAFF
TGTGCCAGCAGCCAGACAGCAAACACTGAAGCTTTCTTT
>.|TRBJ1-2|13|TRBD1|TRBV6-5
CASSRTGGRSYTF
TGTGCCAGCAGTCGGACAGGGGGCAGAAGCTACACCTTC
>.|TRBJ2-3|14|.|TRBV29-1
CSVEVIQGTDTQYF
TGCAGCGTTGAGGTTATTCAGGGGACAGATACGCAGTATTTT
>.|TRBJ2-3|15|TRBD2|TRBV4-2
CASSQTSGGEDTQYF
TGTGCCAGCAGCCAGACTAGCGGGGGCGAGGATACGCAGTATTTT
>.|TRBJ1-2|13|TRBD1|TRBV10-3
CAISPTGDRGYTF
TGTGCCATCAGTCCAACAGGGGATCGTGGCTACACCTTC
>once|TRBJ1-1|18|.|TRBV19
CASSPLSRGPEMNTEAFF
TGTGCCAGTAGTCCCCTCTCCAGGGGACCCGAGATGAACACTGAAGCTTTCTTT
>once|TRBJ1-2|13|.|TRBV10-3
CAIRAGAAGGYTF
TGTGCCATCCGAGCGGGGGCCGCGGGGGGCTACACCTTC
>.|TRBJ1-5|16|TRBD1|TRBV4-1
CASSQGRGRGLQPQHF
TGCGCCAGCAGCCAAGGAAGAGGCAGGGGGCTTCAGCCCCAGCATTTT
>few|TRBJ1-4|11|.|TRBV30
CAWMRQEKLFF
TGTGCCTGGATGAGGCAAGAAAAACTGTTTTTT
>.|TRBJ1-6|16|.|TRBV7-6
CASSSPTQGKDSPLHF
TGTGCCAGCAGCTCACCAACTCAGGGGAAGGATTCACCCCTCCACTTT
>.|TRBJ2-1|14|.|TRBV2
CASSGGDTYNEQFF
TGTGCCAGCAGCGGGGGTGATACCTACAATGAGCAGTTCTTC
>.|TRBJ1-3|11|.|TRBV11-2
CASGQTNTIYF
TGTGCCAGCGGACAGACAAACACCATATATTTT
>.|TRBJ2-3|17|.|TRBV5-6
CASSLSFKPILTDTQYF
TGTGCCAGCAGCCTGAGTTTTAAGCCTATCTTGACAGATACGCAGTATTTT
>.|TRBJ2-3|14|.|TRBV29-1
CSVSSGGGTDTQYF
TGCAGCGTTAGCAGCGGCGGCGGCACAGATACGCAGTATTTT
>.|TRBJ1-5|15|.|TRBV30
CAWSASGTRYQPQHF
TGTGCCTGGAGTGCTTCCGGGACAAGATATCAGCCCCAGCATTTT
>.|TRBJ1-2|16|.|TRBV4-2
CASSRGGAGGNYGYTF
TGTGCCAGCAGCCGAGGGGGGGCAGGAGGGAACTATGGCTACACCTTC
>.|TRBJ1-3|13|.|TRBV15
CATSRGGGNAIYF
TGTGCCACCAGCAGAGGAGGTGGAAACGCCATATATTTT
>.|TRBJ2-4|17|TRBD1|TRBV18
CASSPLGQGVDKNIQYF
TGTGCCAGCTCACCCCTGGGACAGGGTGTGGACAAAAACATTCAGTACTTC
>few|TRBJ2-3|16|TRBD1|TRBV5-8
CASSPGTGVSTDTQYF
TGTGCCAGCAGCCCGGGGACAGGGGTTAGCACAGATACGCAGTATTTT
>.|TRBJ2-1|12|.|TRBV3-1/TRBV3-2
CASSHAGRQRFF
TGTGCCAGCAGCCACGCGGGACGTCAAAGGTTCTTC
>once|TRBJ2-1|15|TRBD2|TRBV4-2
CASSQLSGGLREQFF
TGTGCCAGCAGCCAATTATCGGGGGGGCTGAGGGAGCAGTTCTTC
>.|TRBJ1-3|17|TRBD1|TRBV11-2
CASSLVVVTGAGNTIYF
TGTGCCAGCAGCTTAGTAGTAGTAACAGGGGCTGGAAACACCATATATTTT
>.|TRBJ1-6|15|.|TRBV6-5
CASSSRRASISPLHF
TGTGCCAGCAGTTCCCGGCGGGCTTCAATTTCACCCCTCCACTTT
>.|TRBJ2-7|11|.|TRBV6-5
CATGTLYEQYF
TGTGCCACCGGTACCCTATACGAGCAGTACTTC
>few|TRBJ2-7|14|TRBD1|TRBV27
CASSLRQGSHEQYF
TGTGCCAGCAGTTTAAGACAGGGGAGCCACGAGCAGTACTTC
>.|TRBJ1-4|14|.|TRBV27
CASMVPRGGEKLFF
TGTGCCAGCATGGTTCCCAGGGGCGGTGAAAAACTGTTTTTT
>.|TRBJ1-1|16|.|TRBV6-4
CASSDSRDISYTEAFF
TGTGCCAGCAGTGACTCTAGGGACATTTCTTACACTGAAGCTTTCTTT
>.|TRBJ1-1|15|.|TRBV6-5
CASSYGGALHSEAFF
TGTGCCAGCAGTTATGGGGGGGCCCTACACTCTGAAGCTTTCTTT
>.|TRBJ1-1|16|.|TRBV9
CASSVGGANMNTEAFF
TGTGCCAGCAGCGTAGGGGGAGCGAACATGAACACTGAAGCTTTCTTT
>.|TRBJ1-2|16|TRBD1|TRBV15
CATSRDQQGGNYGYTF
TGTGCCACCAGCAGAGACCAACAGGGGGGGAACTATGGCTACACCTTC
>.|TRBJ1-2|16|TRBD1|TRBV3-1/TRBV3-2
CASSQGDGTGVYGYTF
TGTGCCAGCAGCCAGGGAGACGGGACAGGGGTGTATGGCTACACCTTC
>.|TRBJ2-1|15|.|TRBV5-1
CASSLDLSSYNEQFF
TGCGCCAGCAGCTTGGATTTGAGCTCCTACAATGAGCAGTTCTTC
>.|TRBJ2-7|15|TRBD1|TRBV19
CASSITGTGFYEQYF
TGTGCCAGTAGTATAACCGGGACAGGCTTCTACGAGCAGTACTTC